This section outlines one T cell receptor (beta chain) sequence together with its context. This sample was included in a study of blood T cell repertoires in COVID-19. Under the authors' procedure: By means of reference gene primer amplification, nucleated cell counts were estimated. The assay was immunoSEQ multiplex PCR, and TCRdb's table has in-frame clones only and misses some. The V and J calls and clone size are taken from that table; D and trimming were inferred from the DNA. This table holds about 160,000 clones, roughly 90% found once. CDR3 length: 15 amino acids. The V end was cut by 1 base, the J end by 6 bases, with 14 bases between. Germline V gene sequence: CDR1 SGHTA, CDR2 FQGNSA.

Source material: peripheral blood. The rearrangement joins TRBV7-2 to TRBJ2-3, with D tentatively TRBD2 (5 bases). The clonotype originates from a woman aged 55-75 years who had recovered from COVID-19. The CDR3 DNA sequence: TGTGCCAGCAGCTTAGTTGTTGGGAGTAGCGATACGCAGTATTTT. Protein: CASSLVVGSSDTQYF.